The rows below give T cell receptor beta chains drawn from one sample of a study of naive and memory T cell subsets. TCRdb re-called the UMI-ligation and nested PCR reads through MiXCR, storing one row per CDR3 protein. This table has 90,000 to 120,000 distinct CDR3 sequences, approximately 14% appearing once. Sample: naive CD8+ T cells from blood. These receptor sequences come from a human donor in good health. Both conserved end residues are part of each CDR3. D genes are given only for firm matches. Part of the rows lack a size; the others show once, few, many or a class for expanded clones.

v_call	clone_size	d_call	cdr3_length	j_call	cdr3_nt	cdr3_aa
TRBV19	.	.	13	TRBJ2-7	TGTGCCAGTTCCGGGTCGAGCTCCTACGAGCAGTACTTC	CASSGSSSYEQYF
TRBV6-1	few	.	16	TRBJ2-3	TGTGCCAGCAGTCCCATCTTAGACGTCGGCACAGATACGCAGTATTTT	CASSPILDVGTDTQYF
TRBV11-1	few	TRBD2	15	TRBJ2-7	TGTGCCAGCAGCCCTCTAGCGGGGAGCTCCTACGAGCAGTACTTC	CASSPLAGSSYEQYF
TRBV21-1	few	.	15	TRBJ2-1	TGTGCCAGCAGCAGTCCCTGGGTCGACTACAATGAGCAGTTCTTC	CASSSPWVDYNEQFF
TRBV20-1	.	.	13	TRBJ1-2	TGCAGTGCTAGCGCCCTGGGGGACTATGGCTACACCTTC	CSASALGDYGYTF
TRBV4-3	few	.	15	TRBJ2-7	TGCGCCAGCAGCCCGGGACAAGCAGGATCCTACGAGCAGTACTTC	CASSPGQAGSYEQYF
TRBV11-2	few	TRBD2	16	TRBJ2-5	TGTGCCAGCAGCTTACTAGGACGGGGGGTCCAAGAGACCCAGTACTTC	CASSLLGRGVQETQYF
TRBV7-9	few	.	14	TRBJ2-1	TGTGCCAGCAGCTTAGACTACACCTACAATGAGCAGTTCTTC	CASSLDYTYNEQFF
TRBV3-2	many	.	14	TRBJ2-2	TGTGCCAGCAGCCAAGAACAGTATACCGGGGAGCTGTTTTTT	CASSQEQYTGELFF
TRBV14	.	.	15	TRBJ1-1	TGTGCCAGCAGCCAAGGGTTTCTCTGGGTCCCTGAAGCTTTCTTT	CASSQGFLWVPEAFF
TRBV27	.	TRBD1	16	TRBJ1-2	TGTGCCAGCAGCCCCGGGACAGGGGGCGCGAACTATGGCTACACCTTC	CASSPGTGGANYGYTF
TRBV6-2/TRBV6-3	.	TRBD2	14	TRBJ2-1	TGTGCCAGCAGTTACTTAGCGGGGTCCATTGAGCAGTTCTTC	CASSYLAGSIEQFF
TRBV7-6	few	.	14	TRBJ2-1	TGTGCCAGCAGCTTATGGAGCTCCTACAATGAGCAGTTCTTC	CASSLWSSYNEQFF
TRBV7-8	.	TRBD1	15	TRBJ2-7	TGTGCCAGCAGCCCTCCCGCGACAGGGCAGTACGAGCAGTACTTC	CASSPPATGQYEQYF
TRBV19	.	.	13	TRBJ1-5	TGTGCCAGTAGTAGTGCGCCCAATCAGCCCCAGCATTTT	CASSSAPNQPQHF
TRBV2	.	.	13	TRBJ1-1	TGTGCCAGCAGTGGGGTGGTGAACACTGAAGCTTTCTTT	CASSGVVNTEAFF
TRBV4-3	many	.	15	TRBJ1-2	TGCGCCAGCAGCCCCCAAGAGCACGAAAGGGCTGGCTACACCTTC	CASSPQEHERAGYTF
TRBV29-1	few	.	15	TRBJ2-3	TGCAGCGTTGAAGTTAGGGGGACTAGCACAGATACGCAGTATTTT	CSVEVRGTSTDTQYF
TRBV14	many	.	15	TRBJ2-1	TGTGCCAGCAGCCAAGCTCAGTTCTCCTACAATGAGCAGTTCTTC	CASSQAQFSYNEQFF
TRBV12-3/TRBV12-4	.	TRBD1	13	TRBJ1-4	TGTGCCAGCAGCACCCCCGAACAGGGGAAACTGTTTTTT	CASSTPEQGKLFF
TRBV7-9	.	.	13	TRBJ2-5	TGTGCCAGCAGCTTAGATCCCCAAGAGACCCAGTACTTC	CASSLDPQETQYF
TRBV5-4	.	.	12	TRBJ2-1	TGTGCCAGCAGCTCTAGGTTCAATGAGCAGTTCTTC	CASSSRFNEQFF
TRBV5-6	many	.	13	TRBJ2-3	TGTGCCAGCAGCTTGGACTTTCCCGATACGCAGTATTTT	CASSLDFPDTQYF
TRBV5-6	few	.	13	TRBJ2-7	TGTGCCAGCAGCAGCGGGCCGGAGGGGGAGCAGTACTTC	CASSSGPEGEQYF
TRBV9	few	.	14	TRBJ1-3	TGTGCCAGCAGCGGGAGATACTCTGGAAACACCATATATTTT	CASSGRYSGNTIYF
TRBV19	many	TRBD1	17	TRBJ1-4	TGTGCCACCCGGGGGGACGGACAGGGGTCGTTTGATGAAAAACTGTTTTTT	CATRGDGQGSFDEKLFF
TRBV24-1	.	.	12	TRBJ2-2	TGTGCCACCTCCTGGGGGGCCGGGGAGCTGTTTTTT	CATSWGAGELFF
TRBV21-1	few	.	14	TRBJ2-7	TGTGCCAGCAGCACAGGGTGGGTTAGCTACGAGCAGTACTTC	CASSTGWVSYEQYF
TRBV7-9	.	.	16	TRBJ2-2	TGTGCCAGCAGCTTCTTGGGAAGAGCGAACACCGGGGAGCTGTTTTTT	CASSFLGRANTGELFF
TRBV19	few	TRBD1	18	TRBJ2-6	TGTGCCGTACTAACCGTGGACAGGGGGTTGGCTGGGGCCAACGTCCTGACTTTC	CAVLTVDRGLAGANVLTF
TRBV6-2/TRBV6-3	few	.	15	TRBJ1-5	TGTGCCAGCAGTTACCTGGGGACGATCAATCAGCCCCAGCATTTT	CASSYLGTINQPQHF
TRBV11-2	few	.	18	TRBJ2-2	TGTGCCAGCAGCGCAGTACTGGCCTCGACTGCGAACACCGGGGAGCTGTTTTTT	CASSAVLASTANTGELFF
TRBV28	.	.	12	TRBJ2-1	TGTGCCAGCAGACGACCTGTCAATGAGCAGTTCTTC	CASRRPVNEQFF
TRBV6-5	.	.	14	TRBJ1-2	TGTGCCAGCAGTTACCGGGACGGGAACTATGGCTACACCTTC	CASSYRDGNYGYTF
TRBV7-8	many	.	13	TRBJ2-7	TGTGCCAGCAGCCCCGGATACTCGGGGGAGCAGTACTTC	CASSPGYSGEQYF
TRBV28	.	.	18	TRBJ1-2	TGTGCCAGCAGTCGCTATACAGGAGTAGGGGATGTGAACTATGGCTACACCTTC	CASSRYTGVGDVNYGYTF
TRBV5-5	few	.	15	TRBJ1-3	TGTGCCAGCACTCCCGCAGGCACCTCTGGAAACACCATATATTTT	CASTPAGTSGNTIYF
TRBV6-2/TRBV6-3	few	TRBD1	16	TRBJ2-3	TGTGCCAGCAGTTACCCGTCGACAGGGTTGACAGATACGCAGTATTTT	CASSYPSTGLTDTQYF
TRBV12-3/TRBV12-4	many	.	12	TRBJ1-1	TGTGCCAGCAGCCGGGCCTACACTGAAGCTTTCTTT	CASSRAYTEAFF
TRBV4-3	many	.	15	TRBJ1-2	TGCGCCAGCAGCCAAGGCTTGATGGGGATCAATGGCTACACCTTC	CASSQGLMGINGYTF
TRBV12-3/TRBV12-4	.	.	11	TRBJ2-7	TGTGCCAGCGGAGCAACCTACGAGCAGTACTTC	CASGATYEQYF
TRBV9	many	.	16	TRBJ2-2	TGTGCCAGCAGCCTCTCCGGGGGAGTAGGTACCGGGGAGCTGTTTTTT	CASSLSGGVGTGELFF
TRBV6-5	.	TRBD1	12	TRBJ2-7	TGTGCCAGCAGCCGTACAGGGGACGAGCAGTACTTC	CASSRTGDEQYF
TRBV19	few	TRBD2	15	TRBJ2-1	TGTGCCAGTAGTATAGCACTAGCGGGGGGGTATGAGCAGTTCTTC	CASSIALAGGYEQFF
TRBV3-1	few	.	15	TRBJ2-5	TGTGCCAGCAGCCCCTTCAGCGGGCCACAAGAGACCCAGTACTTC	CASSPFSGPQETQYF
TRBV6-2/TRBV6-3	.	TRBD2	14	TRBJ2-2	TGTGCCAGCAGTTACAGGGAGGGCCCCGGGGAGCTGTTTTTT	CASSYREGPGELFF
TRBV4-2	.	TRBD2	19	TRBJ2-7	TGTGCCAGCAGCCAAGATCGCGTTAGCGGGAGGGATAGCTCCTACGAGCAGTACTTC	CASSQDRVSGRDSSYEQYF
TRBV29-1	many	.	13	TRBJ1-5	TGCAGCGTTGATTGGGAAAGGGCTCAGCCCCAGCATTTT	CSVDWERAQPQHF